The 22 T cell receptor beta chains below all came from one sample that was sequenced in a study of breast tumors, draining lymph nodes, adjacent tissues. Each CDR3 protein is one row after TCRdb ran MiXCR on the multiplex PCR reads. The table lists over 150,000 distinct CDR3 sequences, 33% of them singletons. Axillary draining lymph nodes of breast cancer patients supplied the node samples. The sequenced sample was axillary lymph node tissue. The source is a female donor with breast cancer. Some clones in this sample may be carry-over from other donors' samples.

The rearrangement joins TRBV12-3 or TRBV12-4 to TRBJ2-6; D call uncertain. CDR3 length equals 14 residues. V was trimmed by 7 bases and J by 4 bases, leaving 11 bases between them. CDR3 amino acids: CASNRIQGANVLTF. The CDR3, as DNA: TGTGCCAGCAACCGAATCCAGGGGGCCAACGTCCTGACTTTC.

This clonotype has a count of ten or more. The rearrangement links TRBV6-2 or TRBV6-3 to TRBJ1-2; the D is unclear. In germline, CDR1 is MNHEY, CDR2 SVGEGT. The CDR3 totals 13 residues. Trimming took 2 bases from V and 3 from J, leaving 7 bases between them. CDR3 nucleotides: TGTGCCAGCAGTTACAGACTCTACTATGGCTACACCTTC. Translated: CASSYRLYYGYTF.

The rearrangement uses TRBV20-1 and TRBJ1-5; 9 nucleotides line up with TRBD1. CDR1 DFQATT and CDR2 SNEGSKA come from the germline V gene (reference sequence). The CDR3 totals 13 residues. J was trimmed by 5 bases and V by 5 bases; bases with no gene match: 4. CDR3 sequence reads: CSALDRGDQPQHF. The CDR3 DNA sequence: TGCAGTGCTTTGGACAGGGGAGATCAGCCCCAGCATTTT.

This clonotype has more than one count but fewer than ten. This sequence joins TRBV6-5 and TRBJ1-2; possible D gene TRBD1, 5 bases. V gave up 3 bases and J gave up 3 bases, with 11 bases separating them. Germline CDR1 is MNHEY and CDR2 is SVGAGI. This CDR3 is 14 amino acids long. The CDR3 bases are TGTGCCAGCAGTTATAGGGGCTCACACTATGGCTACACCTTC. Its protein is CASSYRGSHYGYTF.

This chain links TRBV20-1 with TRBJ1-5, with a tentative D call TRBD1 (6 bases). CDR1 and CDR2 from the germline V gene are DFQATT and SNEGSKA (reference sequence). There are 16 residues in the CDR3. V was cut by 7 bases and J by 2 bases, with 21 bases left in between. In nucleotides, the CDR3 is TGCAGTGAGTCGAGGGGGGGAGAGGGTGGCAATCAGCCCCAGCATTTT. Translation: CSESRGGEGGNQPQHF.

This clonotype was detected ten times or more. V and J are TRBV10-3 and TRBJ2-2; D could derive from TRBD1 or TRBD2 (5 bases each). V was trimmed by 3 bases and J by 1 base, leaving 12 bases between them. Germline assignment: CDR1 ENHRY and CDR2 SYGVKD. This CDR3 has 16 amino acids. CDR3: CAISDAGGRNTGELFF. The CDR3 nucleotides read TGTGCCATCAGTGATGCTGGGGGACGGAACACCGGGGAGCTGTTTTTT.

CDR3 residues: CASSQAGQNTGELFF. DNA of the CDR3: TGTGCCAGCAGCCAAGCTGGGCAGAACACCGGGGAGCTGTTTTTT. The chain carries TRBV3-1 and TRBJ2-2; no firm D call. Germline-derived CDR1 and CDR2 are LGHDT and YNNKEL (reference sequence). Between the trimmed V and J ends, which lost 1 base and 1 base, there was a span of 7 bases. The CDR3 length is 15 residues.

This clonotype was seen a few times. The CDR3: CASSLSEGGAFF. CDR3 in DNA: TGTGCCAGCAGCTTATCCGAGGGGGGAGCTTTCTTT. The V and J genes are TRBV7-9 and TRBJ1-1; perhaps TRBD1 as D (6 bases). V was clipped by 2 bases and J by 10 bases, with 11 bases between them. The germline V gene encodes CDR1 SEHNR and CDR2 FQNEAQ (reference sequence). The CDR3 totals 12 residues.

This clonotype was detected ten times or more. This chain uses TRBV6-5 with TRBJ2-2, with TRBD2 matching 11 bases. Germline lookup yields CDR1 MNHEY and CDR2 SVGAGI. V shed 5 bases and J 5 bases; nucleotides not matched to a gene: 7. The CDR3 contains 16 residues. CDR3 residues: CASSQGTSGLTGELFF. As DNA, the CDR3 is TGTGCCAGCAGTCAGGGGACTAGCGGTCTGACCGGGGAGCTGTTTTTT.

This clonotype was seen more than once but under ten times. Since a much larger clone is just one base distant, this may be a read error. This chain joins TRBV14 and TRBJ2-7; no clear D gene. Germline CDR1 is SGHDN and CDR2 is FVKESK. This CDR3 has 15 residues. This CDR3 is CVSSQASGFRDEQYF. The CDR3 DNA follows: TGTGTCAGCAGCCAAGCCAGTGGGTTTAGGGACGAGCAGTACTTC. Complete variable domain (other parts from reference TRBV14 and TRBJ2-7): EAGVTQFPSHSVIEKGQTVTLRCDPISGHDNLYWYRRVMGKEIKFLLHFVKESKQDESGMPNNRFLAERTGGTYSTLKVQPAELEDSGVYFCVSSQASGFRDEQYFGPGTRLTVT.

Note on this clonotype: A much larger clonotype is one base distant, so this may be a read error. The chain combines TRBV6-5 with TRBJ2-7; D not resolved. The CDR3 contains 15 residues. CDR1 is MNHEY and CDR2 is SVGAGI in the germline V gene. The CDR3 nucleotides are TGTGCCAGCAGTCCCGAGAAAGGGTCCGGCTACGAGCAGAACTTC. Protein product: CASSPEKGSGYEQNF.

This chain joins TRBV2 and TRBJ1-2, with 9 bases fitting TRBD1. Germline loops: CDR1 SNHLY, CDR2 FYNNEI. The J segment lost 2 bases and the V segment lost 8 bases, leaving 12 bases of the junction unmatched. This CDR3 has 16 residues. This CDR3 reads CASGGGRTGANYGYTF. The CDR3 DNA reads TGTGCCAGCGGTGGGGGTAGGACAGGGGCAAACTATGGCTACACCTTC.

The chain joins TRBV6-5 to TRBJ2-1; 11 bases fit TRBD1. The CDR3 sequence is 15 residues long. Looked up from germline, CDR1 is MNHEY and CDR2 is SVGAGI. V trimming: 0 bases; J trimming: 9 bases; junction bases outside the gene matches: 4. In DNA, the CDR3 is TGTGCCAGCAGTTACTCCGGGACAGGGGGAGGTGAGCAGTTCTTC. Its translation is CASSYSGTGGGEQFF.

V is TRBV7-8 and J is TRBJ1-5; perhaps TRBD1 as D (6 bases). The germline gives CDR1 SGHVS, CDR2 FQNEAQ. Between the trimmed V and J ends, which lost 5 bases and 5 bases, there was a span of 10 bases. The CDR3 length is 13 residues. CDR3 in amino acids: CASSTGGHQPQHF. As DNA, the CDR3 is TGTGCCAGCAGCACGGGGGGGCATCAGCCCCAGCATTTT.

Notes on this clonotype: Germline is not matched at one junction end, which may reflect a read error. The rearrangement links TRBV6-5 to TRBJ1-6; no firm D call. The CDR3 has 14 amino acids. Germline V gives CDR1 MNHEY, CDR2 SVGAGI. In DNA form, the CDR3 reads TGTGCCAGCAGTCACTCTCCGAATAATTCACCCCTCCACTTT. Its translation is CASSHSPNNSPLHF.

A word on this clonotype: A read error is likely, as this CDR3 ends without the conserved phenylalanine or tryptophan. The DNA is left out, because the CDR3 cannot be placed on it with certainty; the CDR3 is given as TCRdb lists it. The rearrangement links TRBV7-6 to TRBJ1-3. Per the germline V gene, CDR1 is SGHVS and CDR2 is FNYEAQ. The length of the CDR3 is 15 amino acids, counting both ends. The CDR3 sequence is CASSNRQGSGNTIHS.

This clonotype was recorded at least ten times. CDR3 protein: CASSLGAGLDEQYF. The CDR3 DNA follows: TGTGCCAGCAGCTTAGGAGCGGGGCTCGACGAGCAGTACTTC. The chain is built from TRBV7-6 and TRBJ2-7; 7 bases are a match to TRBD2. In germline, CDR1 is SGHVS, CDR2 FNYEAQ. The CDR3 extends over 14 amino acids. The junction had 5 bases not matched to a gene; V was cut back by 1 base and J by 5 bases.

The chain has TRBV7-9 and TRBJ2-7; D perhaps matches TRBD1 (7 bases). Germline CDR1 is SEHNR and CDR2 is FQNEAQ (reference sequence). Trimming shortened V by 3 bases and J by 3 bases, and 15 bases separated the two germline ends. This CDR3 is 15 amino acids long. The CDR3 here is CASSLEGTENYEQYF. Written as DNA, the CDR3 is TGTGCCAGCAGCTTGGAGGGGACAGAAAACTACGAGCAGTACTTC.

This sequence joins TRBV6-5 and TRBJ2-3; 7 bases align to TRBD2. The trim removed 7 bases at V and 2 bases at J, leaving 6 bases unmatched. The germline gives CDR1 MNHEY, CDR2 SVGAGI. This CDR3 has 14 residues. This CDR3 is CASKLGGDTDTQYF. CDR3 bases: TGTGCCAGCAAACTGGGAGGGGACACAGATACGCAGTATTTT.

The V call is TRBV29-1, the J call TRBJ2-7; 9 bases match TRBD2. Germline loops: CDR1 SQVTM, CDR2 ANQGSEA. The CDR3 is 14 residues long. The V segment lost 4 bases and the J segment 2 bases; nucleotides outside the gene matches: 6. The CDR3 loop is CSVAPAGGPYEQYF. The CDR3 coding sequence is TGCAGCGTTGCGCCAGCGGGGGGACCCTACGAGCAGTACTTC.

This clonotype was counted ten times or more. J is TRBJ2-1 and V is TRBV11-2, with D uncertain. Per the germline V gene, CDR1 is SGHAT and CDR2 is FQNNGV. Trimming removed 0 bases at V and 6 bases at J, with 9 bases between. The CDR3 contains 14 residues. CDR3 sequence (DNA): TGTGCCAGCAGCTTAGATCAAGGGTCCAATGAGCAGTTCTTC. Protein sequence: CASSLDQGSNEQFF.

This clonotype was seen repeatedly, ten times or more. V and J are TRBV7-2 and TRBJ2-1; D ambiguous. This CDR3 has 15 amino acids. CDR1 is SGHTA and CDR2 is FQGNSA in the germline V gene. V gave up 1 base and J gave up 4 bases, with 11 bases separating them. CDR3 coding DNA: TGTGCCAGCAGCTTAGTAACCGGGCAGTACAATGAGCAGTTCTTC. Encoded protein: CASSLVTGQYNEQFF.